Included here is one TCR beta chain sequence, with context. Its matching antigen is unknown. The PCR was carried out with 60 Vbeta primers and 13 Jbeta primers. Sequencing used immunoSEQ multiplex PCR; TCRdb keeps in-frame clones, though not all of them. The sample shows around 100,000 clones, 76% of them seen only once. The data belong to a study of cytomegalovirus exposure and HLA in healthy donors. Findings of the study overall: What TCR beta sequences reportedly achieved was accurate prediction of HLA-A and HLA-B alleles in most subjects. Most sequenced TCRs were rare (though some public TCRs occurred in many donors).

Germline V gene sequence: CDR1 SNHLY, CDR2 FYNNEI. The length of the CDR3 is 13 residues. The clonotype comes from a woman in her forties or fifties in good health and CMV-seropositive. J is TRBJ2-5 and V is TRBV2; perhaps TRBD2 as D (6 bases). The J call may be wrong; the DNA end is better matched by TRBJ2-7. The specimen sequenced was PBMCs. CDR3 protein: CASRFFEEGEQYF. The CDR3 bases are TGTGCCAGCCGTTTTTTTGAGGAGGGCGAGCAGTACTTC.